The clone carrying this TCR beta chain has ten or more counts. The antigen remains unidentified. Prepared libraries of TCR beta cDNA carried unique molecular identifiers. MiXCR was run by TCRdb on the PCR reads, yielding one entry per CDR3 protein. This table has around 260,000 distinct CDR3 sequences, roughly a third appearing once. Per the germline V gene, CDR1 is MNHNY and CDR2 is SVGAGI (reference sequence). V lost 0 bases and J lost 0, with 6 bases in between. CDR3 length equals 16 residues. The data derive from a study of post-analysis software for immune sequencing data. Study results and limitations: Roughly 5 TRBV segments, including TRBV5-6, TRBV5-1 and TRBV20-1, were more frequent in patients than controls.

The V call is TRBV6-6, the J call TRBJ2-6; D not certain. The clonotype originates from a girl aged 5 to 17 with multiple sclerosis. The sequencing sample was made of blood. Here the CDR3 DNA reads TGTGCCAGCAGTTACTCAGGGAACTCTGGGGCCAACGTCCTGACTTTC. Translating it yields CASSYSGNSGANVLTF.